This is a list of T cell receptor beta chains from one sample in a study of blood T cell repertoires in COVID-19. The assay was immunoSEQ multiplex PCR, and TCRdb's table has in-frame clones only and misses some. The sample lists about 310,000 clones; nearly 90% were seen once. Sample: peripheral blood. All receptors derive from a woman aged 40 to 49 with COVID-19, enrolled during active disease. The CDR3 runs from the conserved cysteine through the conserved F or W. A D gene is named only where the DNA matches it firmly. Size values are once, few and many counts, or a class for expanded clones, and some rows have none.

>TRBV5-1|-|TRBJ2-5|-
TGCGCCAGCAGCTTGAGAAAGCCCGATTTTGAGACCCAGTACTTC
CASSLRKPDFETQYF
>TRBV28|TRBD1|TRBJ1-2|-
TGTGCCAGCAGTTTCCCACAGGGGAACTATGGCTACACCTTC
CASSFPQGNYGYTF
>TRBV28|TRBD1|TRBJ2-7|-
TGTGCCAGCAGTTTAACAGGGGCCTACGAGCAGTACTTC
CASSLTGAYEQYF
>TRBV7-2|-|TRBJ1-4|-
TGTGCCAGCAGCCCCAGGGGACCTAATGAAAAACTGTTTTTT
CASSPRGPNEKLFF
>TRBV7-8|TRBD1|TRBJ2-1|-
TGTGCCAGCAGCTTATATGGTGTGCAGGGGGTAGAGGAGCAGTTCTTC
CASSLYGVQGVEEQFF
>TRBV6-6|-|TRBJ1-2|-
TGTGCCAGCAGGACCATAGGCAACGGAGGTGGCTACACCTTC
CASRTIGNGGGYTF
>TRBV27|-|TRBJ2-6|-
TGTGCCAGCAGCGGCAGGGCGTCTGGGGCCAACGTCCTGACTTTC
CASSGRASGANVLTF
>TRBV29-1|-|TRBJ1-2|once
TGCAGCGTTGGGGACTCATTAGCCTTC
CSVGDSLAF
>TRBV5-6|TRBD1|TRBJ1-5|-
TGTGCCAGCAGCACGGGACAGGGCGATCAGCCCCAGCATTTT
CASSTGQGDQPQHF
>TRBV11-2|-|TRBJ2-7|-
TGTGCCAGCAGCTTAGGGCGGCAGTCCTACGAGCAGTACTTC
CASSLGRQSYEQYF
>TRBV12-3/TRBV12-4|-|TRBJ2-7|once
TGTGCCAGTCGGAGGGACAGCTCCTACGAGCAGTACTTC
CASRRDSSYEQYF
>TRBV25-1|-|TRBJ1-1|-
TGTGCCAGCAGCTATGGGTCTGGGAGTAGTGAAGCTTTCTTT
CASSYGSGSSEAFF
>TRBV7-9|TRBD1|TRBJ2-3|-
TGTGCCAGCAGTCATACCGGGACAGTTTATCCAGATACGCAGTATTTT
CASSHTGTVYPDTQYF
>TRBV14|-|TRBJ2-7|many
TGTGCCAGCTCGGTGGGGCTAGCGCCAGCCTACGAGCAGTACTTC
CASSVGLAPAYEQYF
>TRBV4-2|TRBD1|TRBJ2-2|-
TGTGCCAGCAGCCAAGAATTGATAGGGGGCGAACTTCGGCCCGGGGAGCTGTTTTTT
CASSQELIGGELRPGELFF
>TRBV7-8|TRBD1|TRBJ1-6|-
TGTGCCAGCAGCCCCCAGTTAGGGACAGGGGGATCACCCCTCCACTTT
CASSPQLGTGGSPLHF
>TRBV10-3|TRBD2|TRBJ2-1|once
TGTGCCATCAGTCGCCATAGCGGGAGCCGGAACAATGAGCAGTTCTTC
CAISRHSGSRNNEQFF
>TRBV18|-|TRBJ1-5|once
TGTGCCAGCTCACCACCTGGCGACACCAGCAATCAGCCCCAGCATTTT
CASSPPGDTSNQPQHF
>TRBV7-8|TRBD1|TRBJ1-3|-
TGTGCCAGCAATCGGGCCGGGACAGCTAGCTCTGGAAACACCATATATTTT
CASNRAGTASSGNTIYF
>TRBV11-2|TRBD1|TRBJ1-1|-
TGTGCCAGCAGCAGACAGGGGGACACTGAAGCTTTCTTT
CASSRQGDTEAFF
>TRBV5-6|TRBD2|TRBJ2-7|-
TGTGCCAGCAACCCCCCTAGCGGGAGGCCCTACGAGCAGTACTTC
CASNPPSGRPYEQYF
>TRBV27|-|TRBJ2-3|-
TGTGCCAGCAGTTTAGCAGGGGATAGGGCCACAGATACGCAGTATTTT
CASSLAGDRATDTQYF
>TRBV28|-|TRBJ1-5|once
TGTGCCAGCAGTGTACTCGGGGGTCAGCCCCAGCATTTT
CASSVLGGQPQHF
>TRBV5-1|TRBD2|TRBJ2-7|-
TGCGCCAGCAGCTTTAGCGGGAGCTTTTCCTACGAGCAGTACTTC
CASSFSGSFSYEQYF
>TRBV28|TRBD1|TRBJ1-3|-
TGTGCCAGCAGTTTGCTAATCTTGGGACAGGCCCCAACCCACTCTGGAAACACCATATATTTT
CASSLLILGQAPTHSGNTIYF
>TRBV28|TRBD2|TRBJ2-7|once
TGTGCCAGCAGAGGGACTAGCGGGATCGTGCAGTACTTC
CASRGTSGIVQYF
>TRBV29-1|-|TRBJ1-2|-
TGCAGCGTTGATAGGCCAGGGAAGGACTATGGCTACACCTTC
CSVDRPGKDYGYTF
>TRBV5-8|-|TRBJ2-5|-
TGTGCCAGCAGTTCAGGAAAACAGGGAACGTGGGAGACCCAGTACTTC
CASSSGKQGTWETQYF
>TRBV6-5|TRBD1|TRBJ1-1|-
TGTGCCAGCAAGGGACAGGGTGGAAACACTGAAGCTTTCTTT
CASKGQGGNTEAFF
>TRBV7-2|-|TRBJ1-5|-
TGTGCCAGCAGCTGGACAGCTCAGCCCCAGCATTTT
CASSWTAQPQHF
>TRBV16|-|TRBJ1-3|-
TGTGCCAGCAGCCAATCGAGGAACACCATATATTTT
CASSQSRNTIYF
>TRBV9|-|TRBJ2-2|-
TGTGCCAGCAGCGTTTTCACCGGGGACATCACCGGGGAGCTGTTTTTT
CASSVFTGDITGELFF
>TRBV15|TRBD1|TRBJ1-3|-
TGTGCCACCAGCAGTCTCTATGGGACAGGGCGAGGAAACACCATATATTTT
CATSSLYGTGRGNTIYF
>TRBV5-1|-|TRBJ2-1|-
TGCGCCAGCAGCCCAACCCTACGCAATGAGCAGTTCTTC
CASSPTLRNEQFF
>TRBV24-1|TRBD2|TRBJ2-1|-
TGTGCCACCAGTGGAGGGACTAGCGGGAGTAGTAATGAGCAGTTCTTC
CATSGGTSGSSNEQFF
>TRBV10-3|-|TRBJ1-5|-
TGTGCCATCACACAGGGAAGCAATCAGCCCCAGCATTTT
CAITQGSNQPQHF
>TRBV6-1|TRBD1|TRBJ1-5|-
TGTGCCAGCAGCCTACAGGGGAATCAGCCCCAGCATTTT
CASSLQGNQPQHF
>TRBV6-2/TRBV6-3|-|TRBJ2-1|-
TGTGCCAGCAGTTTAAATCGTGAGCAGTTCTTC
CASSLNREQFF
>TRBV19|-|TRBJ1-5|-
TGTGCCAGTACCGCAGGGCCCAGCAATCAGCCCCAGCATTTT
CASTAGPSNQPQHF
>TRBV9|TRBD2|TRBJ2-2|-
TGTGCCAGCAGCTTCAGCGGGGCGACGGACACCGGGGAGCTGTTTTTT
CASSFSGATDTGELFF
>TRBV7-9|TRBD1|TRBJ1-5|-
TGTGCCAGCAGCTTAGTGGGACAGGGGTATCAGCCCCAGCATTTT
CASSLVGQGYQPQHF
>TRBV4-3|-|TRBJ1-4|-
TGCGCCAGCAGCCAAGACAGTGCAACTAATGAAAAACTGTTTTTT
CASSQDSATNEKLFF
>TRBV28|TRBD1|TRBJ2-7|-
TGTGCCAGCAGTGTCCCCGGGACAGGGGGCTACGAGCAGTACTTC
CASSVPGTGGYEQYF
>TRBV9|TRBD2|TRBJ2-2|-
TGTGCCAGCAGCCCTAGCGGCACCGGGGAGCTGTTTTTT
CASSPSGTGELFF
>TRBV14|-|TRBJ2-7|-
TGTGCCAGCAGTCTCTTGCCCAGTCGGACAGCTGTCTACGAGCAGTACTTC
CASSLLPSRTAVYEQYF
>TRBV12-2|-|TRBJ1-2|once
TGTGCAAGTCGCCTCAGGGGGCTTCGTGGCTACACCTTC
CASRLRGLRGYTF
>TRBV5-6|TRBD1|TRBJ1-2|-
TGTGCCAGCAGCCCGGACAGGGGCCTTGGTGGCTACACCTTC
CASSPDRGLGGYTF
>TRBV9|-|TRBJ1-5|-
TGTGCCAGCAGCGTAGGACCCAACTCGGGGAATCAGCCCCAGCATTTT
CASSVGPNSGNQPQHF
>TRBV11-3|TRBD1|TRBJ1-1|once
TGTGCCAGCAGCTCGAGACAGGGGGGGTTAACTGAAGCTTTCTTT
CASSSRQGGLTEAFF
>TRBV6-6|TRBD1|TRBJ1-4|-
TGTGCCAGCAGACAGGGGAATGAAAAACTGTTTTTT
CASRQGNEKLFF
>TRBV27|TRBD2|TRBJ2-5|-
TGTGCCAGCAGAGGGACTACCTTCGGACTAGCACAAGAGACCCAGTACTTC
CASRGTTFGLAQETQYF
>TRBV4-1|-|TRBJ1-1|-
TGCGCCAGCAGCCACGACCGACAGGCGAGGAACACTGAAGCTTTCTTT
CASSHDRQARNTEAFF
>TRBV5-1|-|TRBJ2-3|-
TGCGCCAGCAGCCTGACTCAACGGGTAGATACGCAGTATTTT
CASSLTQRVDTQYF
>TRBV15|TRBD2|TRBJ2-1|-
TGTGCCACCAGCAGGGAGGGGACTAGCGGATACAATGAGCAGTTCTTC
CATSREGTSGYNEQFF
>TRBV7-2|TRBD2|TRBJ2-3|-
TGTGCCAGCAGCTTAGCTCGGTCTAGCGGGGGGGCCACAGATACGCAGTATTTT
CASSLARSSGGATDTQYF